The clone carrying this T cell receptor (beta chain) came up many times. Its specificity is not known. This specimen comes from a study of response to subunit inactivated influenza vaccine. Study results and limitations: The authors proposed limited new T cell recruitment per seasonal influenza vaccination.

TCRdb analysed the RT-PCR reads with MiXCR anew, one entry per CDR3 protein. The table has about 180,000 distinct CDR3 sequences, about a tenth seen once. The CDR3 runs to 14 residues. The germline V gene encodes CDR1 SQVTM and CDR2 ANQGSEA. Trimming shortened V by 5 bases and J by 5 bases, and 16 bases separated the two germline ends. The rearrangement uses TRBV29-1 and TRBJ2-4; possibly TRBD2 for D (6 bases). This receptor was identified in a man in his fifties who received an inactivated influenza vaccine. The specimen comprised non-naive T cells sorted from PBMCs, sampled on the day of vaccination. The CDR3 reads CSVTAPGLENIQYF. Here the CDR3 DNA reads TGCAGCGTTACCGCCCCGGGACTCGAAAACATTCAGTACTTC.